This passage covers 2 T cell receptor beta chains from one sample sequenced in a study of PD-1 blockade in classical Hodgkin lymphoma. Measured with immunoSEQ multiplex PCR; TCRdb has only the in-frame clones, and not every one. The sample contains about 150,000 clones, about four fifths of which appear only once. Each patient relapsed following autologous stem cell transplantation, and prior brentuximab vedotin exposure differed. This specimen consisted of peripheral blood mononuclear cells (PBMCs), obtained before the second cycle of nivolumab. These receptors were taken from a human donor with classical Hodgkin lymphoma.

The rearrangement joins TRBV9 to TRBJ1-1, with 12 bases identical to TRBD1. V dropped 5 bases and J dropped 6; count of bases not matched to a gene: 11. The germline V gene encodes CDR1 SGDLS and CDR2 YYNGEE. This CDR3 comprises 16 residues. As DNA, the CDR3 is TGTGCCAGCAGTAAACTGACGGGACAGGGGGCCGCTGAAGCTTTCTTT. Translation gives CASSKLTGQGAAEAFF.

The rearrangement links TRBV18 to TRBJ2-7, with 12 bases matching TRBD2. With V trimmed by 6 bases and J by 7 bases, 16 bases remained unmatched. The V gene's germline CDR1 is KGHSH and CDR2 LQKENI. CDR3 size: 17 residues. For the CDR3, the DNA is TGTGCCAGCTCCGATGCGATGACTAGCGGGAGCTCGCATGAGCAGTACTTC. Translation: CASSDAMTSGSSHEQYF.